One sample yielded the 14 T cell receptor beta chains listed below, sequenced in a study of cytomegalovirus exposure and HLA in healthy donors (dated by TCRdb to 2016 to 2017). The receptor library was made with the immunoSEQ multiplex PCR assay. A mixture of 60 forward primers for TCR Vbeta segments and 13 reverse primers for TCR Jbeta segments was used in the multiplex PCR. The source is immuneACCESS, and TCRdb retained only in-frame sequences with V and J called. Part of the clones is not carried over; for the studies checked, unresolved V genes explain less than half of this, and the remainder is unexplained. In this sample's table one finds 60,000 to 90,000 clones. The top ten hold 5% of the sample. The sample consisted of PBMCs. The receptors were gathered from a woman aged 40-49 years in good health and CMV-seropositive.

V and J are TRBV5-8 and TRBJ1-2, with a possible D match to TRBD1 (6 bases). Germline CDR1 SGHTS, CDR2 YDEGEE. Trimming stripped 4 bases from V and 4 bases from J, with 20 bases between. The CDR3 consists of 16 residues. CDR3 DNA: TGTGCCAGCAGCGCCTCGGTGGGGGCGGTAGGCTATGGCTACACCTTC. Translating gives CASSASVGAVGYGYTF.

V and J are TRBV7-6 and TRBJ2-5; weak D call: TRBD2 (5 bases). Germline assignment: CDR1 SGHVS and CDR2 FNYEAQ. The CDR3 extends over 13 amino acids. Trimming removed 5 bases at V and 11 bases at J, with 18 bases between. CDR3 residues: CASSRGSGSEQYF. In DNA form, the CDR3 reads TGTGCCAGCAGCCGAGGGAGTGGCTCGGAGCAGTACTTC.

The V call is TRBV28, the J call TRBJ2-7, with TRBD1 identical over 9 bases. The CDR3 extends over 16 amino acids. In germline, CDR1 is MDHEN, CDR2 SYDVKM. J gave up 6 bases and V 3 bases, and 12 bases lay outside the gene matches. CDR3 nucleotides: TGTGCCAGCAGTTTGCGTTCCGGGACAGGGCCCTCCGAGCAGTACTTC. Protein product: CASSLRSGTGPSEQYF.

The J gene is TRBJ2-7, the V gene TRBV6-6; possibly TRBD2 for D (6 bases). The ends were cut back, 8 bases at V and 3 bases at J, with 14 bases in the middle. Germline V gene lookup returns CDR1 MNHNY and CDR2 SVGAGI (reference sequence). The CDR3 runs to 13 residues. In DNA, the CDR3 is TGTGCCAGCGGGGTAGCGGAATACTACGAGCAGTACTTC. It is translated as CASGVAEYYEQYF.

The chain uses TRBV4-2 and TRBJ1-1, with TRBD1 matching 8 bases. Unmatched junction bases numbered 10, after V lost 1 base and J lost 3 bases. The CDR3 extends over 17 amino acids. Germline loops: CDR1 LGHNA, CDR2 YNFKEQ. CDR3: CASSQATGAMPYTEAFF. The CDR3, as DNA: TGTGCCAGCAGCCAAGCGACAGGGGCTATGCCGTACACTGAAGCTTTCTTT.

This sequence joins TRBV19 and TRBJ1-1; D is ambiguous. The ends were cut back, 7 bases at V and 5 bases at J, with 14 bases in the middle. The length of the CDR3 is 13 residues. Germline lookup yields CDR1 LNHDA and CDR2 SQIVND (reference sequence). Here the CDR3 DNA reads TGTGCCAGTACCCTACCGGCGGGGACTGAAGCTTTCTTT. Amino acid sequence: CASTLPAGTEAFF.

This chain uses TRBV5-4 with TRBJ1-1, with 7 bases lining up with TRBD1. V dropped 0 bases and J dropped 6; count of bases not matched to a gene: 2. The length of the CDR3 is 13 residues. Germline CDR1 reads SGHNT; CDR2 reads YYREEE (reference sequence). The CDR3 spells CASSLEGGSEAFF. The CDR3 DNA is TGTGCCAGCAGCTTGGAAGGGGGCTCTGAAGCTTTCTTT.

V usage is TRBV19 and J usage is TRBJ1-2; D may be TRBD1 (5 bases). V dropped 10 bases and J dropped 8 bases, with 20 bases sitting between them. The germline CDR1 and CDR2 sequences are LNHDA and SQIVND (reference sequence). The CDR3 runs to 13 residues. CDR3 sequence reads: CATTGTPQQGYTF. The DNA for the CDR3 is TGTGCCACCACTGGGACTCCTCAGCAAGGCTACACCTTC. The full variable domain, completed using reference TRBV19 and TRBJ1-2, is DGGITQSPKYLFRKEGQNVTLSCEQNLNHDAMYWYRQDPGQGLRLIYYSQIVNDFQKGDIAEGYSVSREKKESFPLTVTSAQKNPTAFYLCATTGTPQQGYTFGSGTRLTVV.

This rearrangement joins TRBV5-1 to TRBJ2-3; a possible D gene is TRBD2 (5 bases). Germline V gene data show CDR1 as SGHRS and CDR2 as YFSETQ. The CDR3 extends over 14 amino acids. Trimming left V 0 bases short and J 2 bases short, with 7 bases between. The CDR3 nucleotides are TGCGCCAGCAGCTTGGAGGACTCCACAGATACGCAGTATTTT. It specifies CASSLEDSTDTQYF. Full variable domain (outside the CDR3, taken from reference TRBV5-1 and TRBJ2-3): KAGVTQTPRYLIKTRGQQVTLSCSPISGHRSVSWYQQTPGQGLQFLFEYFSETQRNKGNFPGRFSGRQFSNSRSEMNVSTLELGDSALYLCASSLEDSTDTQYFGPGTRLTVL.

The chain employs TRBV27 and TRBJ1-4; a weak D match, TRBD1 (6 bases). Germline V gene data show CDR1 as MNHEY and CDR2 as SMNVEV (reference sequence). There are 15 residues in the CDR3. V was cut by 5 bases and J by 5 bases, with 15 bases left in between. The DNA for the CDR3 is TGTGCCAGCAGTGCCAGCGGACAGATGAATGAAAAACTGTTTTTT. Residues: CASSASGQMNEKLFF.

The rearrangement uses TRBV5-3 and TRBJ2-7; 9 nucleotides align to TRBD1. TRBV5-3 is sorted into the ORF group, with uncertain function. The CDR3 runs 16 residues. The V and J ends lost 0 bases and 3 bases, in that order; junction bases with no gene match: 7. CDR3: CARSLVQGAYFYEQYF. CDR3 bases: TGTGCCAGAAGCTTGGTACAGGGGGCGTACTTCTACGAGCAGTACTTC.

The CDR3 coding sequence is TGCGCCAGCAGCCTCCTAGCGGGGGGACACAATGAGCAGTTCTTC. It codes for CASSLLAGGHNEQFF. This chain connects TRBV5-1 to TRBJ2-1; 11 nucleotides agree with TRBD2. The CDR3 runs 15 residues. Unmatched junction bases numbered 5, after V lost 4 bases and J lost 5 bases. Looked up from germline, CDR1 is SGHRS and CDR2 is YFSETQ.

J is TRBJ1-1 and V is TRBV18; D gene ambiguous. The CDR3 contains 15 residues. Germline V gene data show CDR1 as KGHSH and CDR2 as LQKENI. The ends were cut back, 0 bases at V and 0 bases at J, with 8 bases in the middle. CDR3 residues: CASSPPIAMNTEAFF. In DNA form, the CDR3 reads TGTGCCAGCTCACCACCGATAGCGATGAACACTGAAGCTTTCTTT. Combining the CDR3 with reference TRBV18 and TRBJ1-1 gives the whole variable domain NAGVMQNPRHLVRRRGQEARLRCSPMKGHSHVYWYRQLPEEGLKFMVYLQKENIIDESGMPKERFSAEFPKEGPSILRIQQVVRGDSAAYFCASSPPIAMNTEAFFGQGTRLTVV.

This chain links TRBV9 with TRBJ2-5; D might be TRBD1 (6 bases). Germline CDR1 reads SGDLS; CDR2 reads YYNGEE. CDR3 length: 14 residues. The V end lost 2 bases, the J end lost 1 base, and 9 bases lay between the germline ends. The CDR3 sequence: CASSVGQLQETQYF. For the CDR3, the DNA is TGTGCCAGCAGCGTCGGACAGCTCCAAGAGACCCAGTACTTC.